This TCR beta chain was sequenced during a study of blood T cell repertoires in COVID-19. Study at large: Acute and convalescent COVID-19 specimens originated in the United States, Italy and Spain.

TCRdb's copy holds only in-frame clones and misses some; the assay was immunoSEQ multiplex PCR. Altogether over 350,000 clones are present, approximately 90% being singletons, with the ten largest covering 10%. The CDR3 covers 14 residues. V was pared by 4 bases and J by 5 bases, with 14 bases between. Germline CDR1 is SNHLY and CDR2 is FYNNEI. Participants were aged about 18 to 90 years, lived in around 22 US areas, and enrolled virtually. Participants had their cohort set by participant-reported clinical history. Symptom resolution, clearance, or two negative PCRs marked donors in Cohort 3 as recovered.

The sequenced sample was PBMCs or T cells enriched from blood (not recorded which). The TCR comes from a woman between 45 and 60 years old who had recovered from COVID-19. This rearrangement joins TRBV2 to TRBJ1-1, with no clear D. This CDR3 is CASSGTRAGTEAFF. CDR3 DNA sequence: TGTGCCAGCAGTGGGACGCGAGCGGGAACTGAAGCTTTCTTT.